The 19 T cell receptor beta chains in this list originate from one sample, sequenced in a study of cytomegalovirus exposure and HLA in healthy donors. Amplification used 60 Vbeta primers and 13 Jbeta primers. Clones were sequenced by immunoSEQ multiplex PCR, and TCRdb holds only the in-frame ones, with some missing. The sample holds approximately 100,000 clones, around 76% seen once. Sequencing used PBMCs. These receptors were collected from a middle-aged woman in good health and CMV-seropositive.

The rearrangement links TRBV30 to TRBJ1-3; D ambiguous. Trimming took off 2 bases at V and 0 bases at J, with 5 bases between the two ends. The CDR3 sequence is 13 residues long. CDR1 and CDR2 from the germline V gene are GTSNPN and SVGIG (reference sequence). Here the CDR3 reads CAWSLSSGNTIYF. CDR3 sequence (DNA): TGTGCCTGGAGTCTGAGCTCTGGAAACACCATATATTTT.

This clone was observed a handful of times. The chain employs TRBV10-3 and TRBJ2-3; TRBD2 agrees at 11 bases. Unmatched junction bases numbered 7, after V lost 3 bases and J lost 5 bases. CDR1 ENHRY and CDR2 SYGVKD come from the germline V gene. This CDR3 has 16 amino acids. CDR3 nucleotides: TGTGCCATCAGTGATAGCGGGGGGGCCTCGGTAGATACGCAGTATTTT. This translates into CAISDSGGASVDTQYF.

The V call is TRBV9, the J call TRBJ1-2; D gene unclear. The V gene lost 0 bases and the J gene lost 4 bases, with 7 bases spanning the gap. The CDR3 contains 13 residues. Germline values: CDR1 SGDLS, CDR2 YYNGEE. CDR3 residues: CASSVEHSYGYTF. The CDR3 region has the DNA TGTGCCAGCAGCGTAGAGCACAGCTATGGCTACACCTTC. Filled out from reference TRBV9 and TRBJ1-2, the complete variable domain reads DSGVTQTPKHLITATGQRVTLRCSPRSGDLSVYWYQQSLDQGLQFLIQYYNGEERAKGNILERFSAQQFPDLHSELNLSSLELGDSALYFCASSVEHSYGYTFGSGTRLTVV.

V gene TRBV5-1 combines with J gene TRBJ2-1, with TRBD2 identical over 12 bases. J gave up 7 bases and V 4 bases, and 6 bases lay outside the gene matches. The germline gives CDR1 SGHRS, CDR2 YFSETQ. The CDR3 extends over 15 amino acids. The CDR3 DNA is TGCGCCAGCAGCCAGACTAGCGGGGGTGTTAATGAGCAGTTCTTC. This codes for CASSQTSGGVNEQFF.

The chain recombines TRBV2 with TRBJ2-1, with D possibly being TRBD2 (5 bases). The CDR3 is 14 residues long. Germline CDR1 is SNHLY and CDR2 is FYNNEI. The V end lost 7 bases, the J end lost 2 bases, and 12 bases lay between the germline ends. CDR3 protein: CASIVEGTYNEQFF. CDR3 sequence (DNA): TGTGCCAGCATTGTCGAGGGCACCTACAATGAGCAGTTCTTC.

The rearrangement uses TRBV12-5 and TRBJ1-5; D is unresolved. The length of the CDR3 is 11 residues. The germline V gene has CDR1 LGHNT and CDR2 FRNRAP. Trimming left V 6 bases short and J 4 bases short, with 4 bases between. CDR3 sequence: CASGFNQPQHF. The CDR3 DNA sequence: TGTGCTAGTGGCTTTAATCAGCCCCAGCATTTT.

The chain links TRBV7-2 to TRBJ1-2; TRBD1 matches at 7 bases. V dropped 1 base and J dropped 4; count of bases not matched to a gene: 3. Germline loops: CDR1 SGHTA, CDR2 FQGNSA. This CDR3 has 14 amino acids. The chain's CDR3 is CASSLGHRGYGYTF. The CDR3 DNA reads TGTGCCAGCAGCTTAGGCCACAGGGGCTATGGCTACACCTTC.

J is TRBJ2-1 and V is TRBV7-2, with 9 nucleotides matching TRBD2. V shed 4 bases and J 3 bases; nucleotides not matched to a gene: 4. Germline V CDR1 and CDR2: SGHTA, FQGNSA. The CDR3 sequence is 15 residues long. The CDR3 spells CASSSTSGFYNEQFF. CDR3 DNA: TGTGCCAGCAGCTCTACTAGCGGGTTCTACAATGAGCAGTTCTTC.

The chain combines TRBV2 with TRBJ1-6; the match to TRBD1 covers 9 bases. Germline V gives CDR1 SNHLY, CDR2 FYNNEI. The CDR3 contains 14 residues. Trimming at V came to 6 bases and at J to 9 bases, leaving 6 bases not matched to a gene. CDR3 nucleotides: TGTGCCAGCAGAACCGGGACAGGGTTTTCACCCCTCCACTTT. This gives the protein CASRTGTGFSPLHF.

V usage is TRBV5-6 and J usage is TRBJ1-2; 7 positions match TRBD1. Germline values: CDR1 SGHDT, CDR2 YYEEEE. The CDR3 loop spans 13 amino acids. J was trimmed by 5 bases and V by 2 bases; bases with no gene match: 3. CDR3 sequence reads: CASSFGTEYGYTF. CDR3 DNA sequence: TGTGCCAGCAGCTTCGGGACAGAGTATGGCTACACCTTC. Full variable domain (remainder filled in from reference TRBV5-6 and TRBJ1-2): DAGVTQSPTHLIKTRGQQVTLRCSPKSGHDTVSWYQQALGQGPQFIFQYYEEEERQRGNFPDRFSGHQFPNYSSELNVNALLLGDSALYLCASSFGTEYGYTFGSGTRLTVV.

The chain employs TRBV2 and TRBJ1-2; D is perhaps TRBD1 (5 bases). CDR1 is SNHLY, CDR2 FYNNEI, per germline. The CDR3 has 14 residues. V was trimmed by 2 bases and J by 5 bases, leaving 12 bases between them. CDR3 nucleotides: TGTGCCAGCAGTGAAAGGGGATCTGGGTATGGCTACACCTTC. As protein: CASSERGSGYGYTF.

The DNA of the CDR3 is TGTGCCAGCAGCTCGATGGGGCAGGGTGGCACTGAAGCTTTCTTT. Translation gives CASSSMGQGGTEAFF. The V call is TRBV11-1, the J call TRBJ1-1, with a tentative D call TRBD1 (5 bases). This CDR3 is 15 amino acids long. CDR1 is SGHAT, CDR2 FQDESV, per germline (reference sequence). Between the trimmed V and J ends, which lost 4 bases and 4 bases, there was a span of 16 bases.

This clone has only a few counts. The rearrangement links TRBV4-1 to TRBJ1-2, with 7 bases fitting TRBD1. From germline, CDR1 is MGHRA and CDR2 YSYEKL. After removal of 2 bases from V and 1 base from J, the junction contained 7 bases not matched to a gene. This CDR3 has 16 residues. CDR3 sequence: CASSQTRDSLNYGYTF. CDR3 coding DNA: TGCGCCAGCAGCCAAACACGGGACAGCCTTAACTATGGCTACACCTTC.

This chain uses TRBV28 with TRBJ1-1, with 8 positions matching TRBD1. The junction had 16 bases not matched to a gene; V was cut back by 5 bases and J by 5 bases. The CDR3 has 17 residues. CDR1 is MDHEN and CDR2 is SYDVKM in the germline V gene. For the CDR3, the DNA is TGTGCCAGCAGTACGAACCCGGGACAGGTTGATAAGACTGAAGCTTTCTTT. It yields the protein CASSTNPGQVDKTEAFF. The full variable domain, in which reference TRBV28 and TRBJ1-1 provide the parts outside the CDR3, is DVKVTQSSRYLVKRTGEKVFLECVQDMDHENMFWYRQDPGLGLRLIYFSYDVKMKEKGDIPEGYSVSREKKERFSLILESASTNQTSMYLCASSTNPGQVDKTEAFFGQGTRLTVV.

In this sample, this clone turned up a few times. V gene TRBV6-5 combines with J gene TRBJ1-5; D is ambiguous. The germline V gene has CDR1 MNHEY and CDR2 SVGAGI. CDR3 length equals 13 residues. Trimming pared 8 bases from V and 3 bases from J, leaving 11 bases between. The CDR3 is CASRGGNNQPQHF. The CDR3, as DNA: TGTGCCAGCCGGGGAGGGAACAATCAGCCCCAGCATTTT.

In the case of this clone: One end of the junction varies from germline; a read error may be responsible. The V and J genes are TRBV7-9 and TRBJ1-1, with D hard to call. This CDR3 comprises 16 residues. Germline CDR1 is SEHNR and CDR2 is FQNEAQ (reference sequence). In DNA form, the CDR3 reads TGTTCCAGCAGCTTATTAGGACTCCGCGGGAACACTGAAGCTTTCTTT. Translation: CSSSLLGLRGNTEAFF.

The chain couples TRBV5-1 to TRBJ2-1, with D tentatively TRBD1 (6 bases). In germline, CDR1 is SGHRS, CDR2 YFSETQ. This CDR3 spans 15 amino acids. V was clipped by 2 bases and J by 0 bases, with 9 bases between them. CDR3 sequence (DNA): TGCGCCAGCAGCTTCGCAGGGGACTCCTACAATGAGCAGTTCTTC. Translation: CASSFAGDSYNEQFF.

The chain joins TRBV29-1 to TRBJ2-3; TRBD1 agrees at 8 bases. V lost 3 bases, J lost 6 bases, and 2 bases stayed unmatched. In germline, CDR1 is SQVTM, CDR2 ANQGSEA. CDR3 size: 12 residues. CDR3 in amino acids: CSVDQGADTQYF. The CDR3 DNA follows: TGCAGCGTTGACCAGGGGGCGGATACGCAGTATTTT.

DNA for the CDR3: TGTGCCAGTAGCGCCCCTGACTGGTATAGCAATCAGCCCCAGCATTTT. It specifies CASSAPDWYSNQPQHF. The chain employs TRBV19 and TRBJ1-5; D remains unclear. The germline V gene has CDR1 LNHDA and CDR2 SQIVND (reference sequence). This CDR3 has 16 amino acids. Trimming removed 6 bases at V and 0 bases at J, with 15 bases between.